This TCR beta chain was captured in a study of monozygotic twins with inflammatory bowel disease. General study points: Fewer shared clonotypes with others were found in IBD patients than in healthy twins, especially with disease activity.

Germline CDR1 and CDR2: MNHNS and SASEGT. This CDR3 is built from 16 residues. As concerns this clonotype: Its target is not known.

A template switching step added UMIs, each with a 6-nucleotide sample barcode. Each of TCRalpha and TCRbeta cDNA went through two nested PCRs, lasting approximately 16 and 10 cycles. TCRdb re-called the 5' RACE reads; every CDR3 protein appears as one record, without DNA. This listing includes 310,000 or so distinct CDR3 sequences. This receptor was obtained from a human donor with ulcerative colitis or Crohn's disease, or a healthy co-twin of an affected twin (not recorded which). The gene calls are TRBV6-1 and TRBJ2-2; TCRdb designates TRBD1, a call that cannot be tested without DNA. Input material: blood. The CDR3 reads CASSGRGRGSTGELFF.